This T cell receptor (beta chain) is drawn from a study of blood T cell repertoires in COVID-19. Study as a whole: Some COVID-19 samples were acute and others convalescent; all came from the United States, Italy and Spain. T cells, B-cell-depleted T cells, or PBMCs supplied cDNA or gDNA.

Original processing methods: Amplification from reference gene primers served as the basis for estimated nucleated cell counts. Method: immunoSEQ multiplex PCR; TCRdb's copy keeps in-frame clones and lacks some. D and trimming were read from the DNA, whereas the V and J calls and clone size are those reported in that table. The table includes 100,000 or so clones, less than 85% detected once. Trimming took off 6 bases at V and 3 bases at J, with 12 bases between the two ends. Per the germline V gene, CDR1 is MNHNY and CDR2 is SVGAGI (reference sequence). The CDR3 extends over 14 amino acids. This clone was detected once.

This sequence was found in a man between 70 and 80 years old with active or convalescent COVID-19. The chain has TRBV6-6 and TRBJ1-5, with D perhaps matching TRBD1 (6 bases). Sequenced input: peripheral blood. CDR3 bases: TGTGCCAGCAGGCTACAGGGTGACAATCAGCCCCAGCATTTT. Its translation: CASRLQGDNQPQHF.